Below are 25 T cell receptor beta chains sequenced from a single sample in a study of read filtering for tumor transcriptome and immune sequencing. From 350 to 500 ng of RNA, a library with molecular barcoded alpha/delta and beta/gamma adaptors was made. TCRdb re-derived calls from the reads in MiXCR, one entry per CDR3 protein. The data contain tens of thousands of distinct CDR3 sequences, 13% to 15% of them singletons. Sequencing input: a population of CD138-negative cells sorted from bone marrow. Source of these receptors: a donor aged 40 or older with multiple myeloma.

This clonotype was detected many times. The chain couples TRBV6-1 to TRBJ1-5, with no clear D. V shed 3 bases and J shed 7 bases, with 4 bases lying between them. CDR1 MNHNS and CDR2 SASEGT come from the germline V gene. The CDR3 runs to 11 residues. This CDR3 reads CASSEGQPQHF. The DNA for the CDR3 is TGTGCCAGCAGTGAGGGGCAGCCCCAGCATTTT.

This clonotype was seen many times. This rearrangement joins TRBV6-1 to TRBJ2-7, with D unclear. Trimming removed 2 bases from V and 2 bases from J, with 10 bases in between. CDR1 is MNHNS and CDR2 is SASEGT in the germline V gene. This CDR3 is 14 amino acids long. The CDR3 nucleotides read TGTGCCAGCAGTGAACGGAACAGCCCCTACGAGCAGTACTTC. Protein product: CASSERNSPYEQYF.

The sample holds many counts of this clonotype. The chain combines TRBV5-5 with TRBJ2-1, with 13 bases fitting TRBD2. V was clipped by 2 bases and J by 6 bases; unmatched bases: 5. Germline CDR1 reads SGHKS; CDR2 reads YYEKEE (reference sequence). The CDR3 length is 16 residues. The CDR3 reads CASSLPGTSGANEQFF. The CDR3 nucleotides read TGTGCCAGCAGCTTACCCGGGACTAGCGGGGCCAATGAGCAGTTCTTC.

This clonotype was found many times. The V and J genes are TRBV7-9 and TRBJ1-1, with D perhaps matching TRBD1 (5 bases). This CDR3 has 15 amino acids. Between the trimmed V and J ends, which lost 1 base and 4 bases, there was a span of 13 bases. Germline CDR1 is SEHNR and CDR2 is FQNEAQ (reference sequence). CDR3 amino acids: CASSLGWGGGTEAFF. The CDR3 DNA sequence: TGTGCCAGCAGCTTAGGATGGGGGGGGGGCACTGAAGCTTTCTTT.

This clonotype was counted at least ten times. The rearrangement links TRBV4-3 to TRBJ1-1; D ambiguous. V was pared by 0 bases and J by 3 bases, with 14 bases between. The CDR3 runs 16 residues. CDR1 LGHNA and CDR2 YSLEER come from the germline V gene. The CDR3 bases are TGCGCCAGCAGCCAAGATCGGCGTTTAGTGCACACTGAAGCTTTCTTT. Translated, it gives CASSQDRRLVHTEAFF.

In its sample, this clonotype was seen many times. The chain links TRBV7-9 to TRBJ2-1; D not resolved. The CDR3 consists of 15 residues. The V and J ends lost 3 bases and 2 bases respectively, with 11 bases between them. CDR1 and CDR2 (germline): SEHNR, FQNEAQ (reference sequence). CDR3 in amino acids: CASSLVGVAYNEQFF. The CDR3 bases are TGTGCCAGCAGCTTGGTCGGTGTGGCCTACAATGAGCAGTTCTTC.

This clonotype was counted at least ten times. The chain combines TRBV11-2 with TRBJ2-5; D is ambiguous. Trimming took off 3 bases at V and 5 bases at J, with 10 bases between the two ends. Germline V lookup: CDR1 SGHAT, CDR2 FQNNGV. The CDR3 covers 13 residues. CDR3 sequence reads: CASSLASRETQYF. CDR3 DNA sequence: TGTGCCAGCAGCTTGGCTTCAAGGGAGACCCAGTACTTC.

This clonotype was detected ten times or more. This chain links TRBV4-2 with TRBJ2-3; D gene unclear. The germline V and J ends were trimmed by 4 bases and 4 bases, with 9 bases remaining between them. The CDR3 extends over 13 amino acids. CDR1 and CDR2 (germline): LGHNA, YNFKEQ. CDR3 coding DNA: TGTGCCAGCAGCCGTTTGATCCCAGATACGCAGTATTTT. Protein sequence: CASSRLIPDTQYF.

This clonotype was picked up many times. The rearrangement joins TRBV20-1 to TRBJ2-1; 9 bases align to TRBD2. The V gene end was trimmed by 6 bases and the J gene end by 6 bases; junction bases not matched to a gene: 15. Germline V gene lookup returns CDR1 DFQATT and CDR2 SNEGSKA (reference sequence). The CDR3 has 16 residues. CDR3 DNA sequence: TGCAGTGCAAATCCCGGGGGCAGCGGGGGGTTCAATGAGCAGTTCTTC. It encodes CSANPGGSGGFNEQFF.

The sample holds many counts of this clonotype. V is TRBV30 and J is TRBJ1-2; D gene uncertain. CDR3 length: 13 residues. V was shortened by 0 bases and J by 3 bases, with 8 bases between the two germline ends. Germline CDR1 is GTSNPN and CDR2 is SVGIG (reference sequence). The DNA of the CDR3 is TGTGCCTGGAGTGTATGGGGAGACTATGGCTACACCTTC. Encoded protein: CAWSVWGDYGYTF.

This clonotype appeared many times. The chain combines TRBV27 with TRBJ1-5; D might be TRBD1 (5 bases). Germline CDR1 reads MNHEY; CDR2 reads SMNVEV (reference sequence). V was trimmed by 5 bases and J by 11 bases, leaving 16 bases between them. The CDR3 runs to 13 residues. This CDR3 reads CASSPRRGNTQHF. CDR3 nucleotide sequence: TGTGCCAGCAGTCCCAGGAGGGGCAACACCCAGCATTTT.

This clonotype was detected many times. The chain links TRBV7-9 to TRBJ1-2; D might be TRBD1 (6 bases). Trimming stripped 0 bases from V and 6 bases from J, with 14 bases between. Germline V lookup: CDR1 SEHNR, CDR2 FQNEAQ (reference sequence). This CDR3 has 15 residues. CDR3 coding DNA: TGTGCCAGCAGCTTAGCCCATACAGGGCTCGATGGCTACACCTTC. This translates into CASSLAHTGLDGYTF.

CDR3 sequence (DNA): TGTGCCAGCAGCTTAGGGCTAGCGGGGGGGTTCTATGAGCAGTTCTTC. Its protein product is CASSLGLAGGFYEQFF. The V call is TRBV13, the J call TRBJ2-1; 12 bases align to TRBD2. V shed 0 bases, J shed 8 bases, and the junction held 5 bases outside the gene matches. The CDR3 has 16 amino acids. The germline V gene has CDR1 PRHDT and CDR2 FYEKMQ (reference sequence).

Remarks on this clonotype: A much more abundant neighbour one base away suggests this may be a read error. The chain uses TRBV4-3 and TRBJ2-3, with 9 bases fitting TRBD1. Germline V gene sequence: CDR1 LGHNA, CDR2 YSLEER. The CDR3 extends over 16 amino acids. The V segment lost 3 bases and the J segment 5 bases; nucleotides outside the gene matches: 9. The CDR3 sequence: CASSHPTGGKKDTQYF. CDR3 DNA: TGCGCCAGCAGCCATCCGACAGGGGGAAAAAAAGATACGCAGTATTTT.

The sample holds many counts of this clonotype. This chain links TRBV19 with TRBJ1-3; D is unresolved. The germline gives CDR1 LNHDA, CDR2 SQIVND (reference sequence). Trimming took 9 bases from V and 0 from J, leaving 12 bases between them. The CDR3 covers 14 residues. The CDR3 protein is CASELGNSGNTIYF. CDR3 sequence (DNA): TGTGCCAGCGAGCTGGGGAACTCTGGAAACACCATATATTTT.

This clonotype has at least ten counts. The genes are TRBV29-1 and TRBJ2-5; 9 nucleotides agree with TRBD1. V lost 5 bases, J lost 3 bases, and 4 bases stayed unmatched. The CDR3 consists of 13 residues. Germline V gene lookup returns CDR1 SQVTM and CDR2 ANQGSEA. CDR3 loop: CSVLTGGEETQYF. The CDR3 region has the DNA TGCAGCGTTCTGACAGGGGGAGAAGAGACCCAGTACTTC. Drawing the rest from reference TRBV29-1 and TRBJ2-5, the complete variable domain is SAVISQKPSRDICQRGTSLTIQCQVDSQVTMMFWYRQQPGQSLTLIATANQGSEATYESGFVIDKFPISRPNLTFSTLTVSNMSPEDSSIYLCSVLTGGEETQYFGPGTRLLVL.

This clonotype was counted at least ten times. The chain couples TRBV27 to TRBJ2-5, with unresolved D. The V end was cut by 1 base, the J end by 5 bases, with 2 bases between. This CDR3 contains 11 residues. Germline-derived CDR1 and CDR2 are MNHEY and SMNVEV (reference sequence). The CDR3 sequence is CASSLWETQYF. The DNA of the CDR3 is TGTGCCAGCAGTTTATGGGAGACCCAGTACTTC.

This clonotype was recorded at least ten times. The gene calls are TRBV14 and TRBJ1-6; weak D call: TRBD1 (5 bases). V shed 2 bases and J shed 9 bases, with 11 bases lying between them. CDR1 is SGHDN and CDR2 is FVKESK in the germline V gene. The CDR3 runs 14 residues. CDR3 sequence reads: CASSQSRGVSPLHF. The CDR3, as DNA: TGTGCCAGCAGCCAATCAAGGGGCGTTTCACCCCTCCACTTT.

This clonotype was recorded at least ten times. The chain combines TRBV29-1 with TRBJ1-1, with D possibly matching TRBD1 (5 bases). This CDR3 has 11 residues. V lost 4 bases and J lost 6, with 9 bases in between. The germline V gene encodes CDR1 SQVTM and CDR2 ANQGSEA. The CDR3: CSVAQDSEAFF. In DNA, the CDR3 is TGCAGCGTTGCACAGGACTCTGAAGCTTTCTTT.

At least ten counts were recorded for this clonotype. The J gene is TRBJ2-1, the V gene TRBV24-1, with D possibly being TRBD1 (6 bases). The ends were cut back, 7 bases at V and 5 bases at J, with 17 bases in the middle. The germline V gene encodes CDR1 KGHDR and CDR2 SFDVKD. This CDR3 is 15 amino acids long. CDR3 sequence: CATRRGAGENNEQFF. CDR3 nucleotides: TGTGCCACCAGGAGAGGGGCAGGGGAAAACAATGAGCAGTTCTTC.

The sample holds many counts of this clonotype. The chain links TRBV20-1 to TRBJ1-6; D is perhaps TRBD1 (5 bases). Trimming removed 3 bases at V and 3 bases at J, with 18 bases between. The germline gives CDR1 DFQATT, CDR2 SNEGSKA (reference sequence). This CDR3 region has 17 residues. The CDR3 region is CSASSTGTALYNSPLHF. The CDR3 nucleotides are TGCAGTGCTAGTAGTACCGGGACGGCGCTCTATAATTCACCCCTCCACTTT.

Comment on this clonotype: Given a much more abundant clone one base away, this may be a read error. The V gene is TRBV7-8, the J gene TRBJ1-4; no clear D. The CDR3 consists of 15 residues. Per the germline V gene, CDR1 is SGHVS and CDR2 is FQNEAQ. The CDR3 protein is CASSLGPGNVEKRFF. The DNA for the CDR3 is TGTGCCAGCAGCTTAGGACCCGGGAACGTCGAAAAACGGTTTTTT.

This clonotype was counted many times. The chain has TRBV30 and TRBJ1-1; D is unresolved. The CDR3 covers 14 residues. The V gene's germline CDR1 is GTSNPN and CDR2 SVGIG (reference sequence). V was cut by 1 base and J by 1 base, with 10 bases left in between. The CDR3 protein is CAWSGPSENTEAFF. CDR3 sequence (DNA): TGTGCCTGGAGTGGCCCCTCGGAGAACACTGAAGCTTTCTTT.

This clonotype is termed medium-sized. V usage is TRBV28 and J usage is TRBJ2-7; 11 bases match TRBD1. The CDR3 is 15 residues long. With 5 bases clipped from V and 6 bases from J, the junction kept 9 bases outside the gene matches. The germline V gene has CDR1 MDHEN and CDR2 SYDVKM. The CDR3 spells CASSVRGDRGGEQYF. DNA of the CDR3: TGTGCCAGCAGTGTCCGTGGGGACAGGGGGGGCGAGCAGTACTTC.

Many counts were recorded for this clonotype. The chain employs TRBV5-6 and TRBJ2-3, with D tentatively TRBD2 (6 bases). CDR3 length: 15 amino acids. Germline lookup yields CDR1 SGHDT and CDR2 YYEEEE. Trimming removed 4 bases from V and 0 bases from J, with 12 bases in between. In DNA, the CDR3 is TGTGCCAGCAGCCCGGGACTTAGGAGCACAGATACGCAGTATTTT. Translating gives CASSPGLRSTDTQYF.